This TCR beta chain was retrieved from a study of monozygotic twins with inflammatory bowel disease. TCRdb reprocessed the 5' RACE reads and stores each CDR3 protein as one record, lacking DNA. This table lists approximately 390,000 distinct CDR3 sequences. The source of this sequence is a human donor with ulcerative colitis or Crohn's disease, or a healthy co-twin of an affected twin (not recorded which). Sequencing was done on a sample of blood.

CDR3 protein: CATSRGAGVEGKTQYF. This chain links TRBV15 with TRBJ2-5; with no DNA, the TCRdb D assignment of TRBD2 cannot be verified. This CDR3 has 16 residues. Germline V lookup: CDR1 LNHNV, CDR2 YYDKDF (reference sequence).